This T cell receptor (beta chain) was identified in a study of cytomegalovirus exposure and HLA in healthy donors. Study results and caveats: Rates of TCR association differed by HLA locus in a later analysis, with DRB1 highest and HLA-C lowest.

About this clone itself: The antigen is undetermined.

The CDR3 is 15 amino acids. CDR1 SGHRS and CDR2 YFSETQ come from the germline V gene. Deletions cut 6 bases from V and 5 bases from J, with 17 bases between. This PCR relied on a set of 60 Vbeta primers and 13 Jbeta primers. Profiling relied on immunoSEQ multiplex PCR, and the TCRdb table lists in-frame clones only, not all of them. The table lists some 90,000 clones, 80% of them singletons. The sequenced material came from PBMCs. The TCR was taken from a woman between 50 and 59 years old in good health and CMV-seropositive. The rearrangement links TRBV5-1 to TRBJ2-2, with a possible D match to TRBD2 (5 bases). CDR3 in amino acids: CASKVFSGSTGELFF. Here the CDR3 DNA reads TGCGCCAGCAAAGTGTTTTCGGGATCTACCGGGGAGCTGTTTTTT.